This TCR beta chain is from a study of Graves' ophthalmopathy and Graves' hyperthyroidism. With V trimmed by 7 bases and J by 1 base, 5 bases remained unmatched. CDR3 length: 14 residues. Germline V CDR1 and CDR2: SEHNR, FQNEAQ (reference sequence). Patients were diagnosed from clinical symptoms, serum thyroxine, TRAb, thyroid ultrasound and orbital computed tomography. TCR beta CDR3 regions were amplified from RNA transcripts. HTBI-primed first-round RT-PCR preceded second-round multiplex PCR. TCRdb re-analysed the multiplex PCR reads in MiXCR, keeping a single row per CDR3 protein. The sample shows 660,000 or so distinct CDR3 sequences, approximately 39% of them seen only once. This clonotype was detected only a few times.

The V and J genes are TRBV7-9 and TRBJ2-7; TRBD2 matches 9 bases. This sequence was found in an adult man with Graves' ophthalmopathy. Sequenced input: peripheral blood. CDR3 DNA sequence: TGTGCCAGCAACAGACTAGCGGAGTCCTACGAGCAGTACTTC. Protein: CASNRLAESYEQYF. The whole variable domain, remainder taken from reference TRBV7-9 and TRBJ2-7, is DTGVSQNPRHKITKRGQNVTFRCDPISEHNRLYWYRQTLGQGPEFLTYFQNEAQLEKSRLLSDRFSAERPKGSFSTLEIQRTEQGDSAMYLCASNRLAESYEQYFGPGTRLTVT.